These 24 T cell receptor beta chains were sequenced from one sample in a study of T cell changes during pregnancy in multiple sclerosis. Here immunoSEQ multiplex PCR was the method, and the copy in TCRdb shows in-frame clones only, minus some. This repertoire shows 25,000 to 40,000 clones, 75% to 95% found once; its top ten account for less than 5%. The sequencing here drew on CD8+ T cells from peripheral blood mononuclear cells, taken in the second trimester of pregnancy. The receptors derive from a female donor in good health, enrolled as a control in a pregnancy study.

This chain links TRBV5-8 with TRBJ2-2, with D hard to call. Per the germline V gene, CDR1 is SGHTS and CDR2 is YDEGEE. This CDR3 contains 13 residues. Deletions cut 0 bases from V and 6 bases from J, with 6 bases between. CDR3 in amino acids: CASSLVRAGELFF. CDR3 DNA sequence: TGTGCCAGCAGCTTGGTGCGCGCCGGGGAGCTGTTTTTT.

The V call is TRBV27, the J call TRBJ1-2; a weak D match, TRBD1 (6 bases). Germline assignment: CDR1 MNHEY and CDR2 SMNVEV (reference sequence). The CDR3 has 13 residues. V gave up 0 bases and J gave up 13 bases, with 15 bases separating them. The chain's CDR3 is CASSLSAGDLVTF. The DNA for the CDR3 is TGTGCCAGCAGTTTATCAGCAGGGGATTTGGTCACCTTC.

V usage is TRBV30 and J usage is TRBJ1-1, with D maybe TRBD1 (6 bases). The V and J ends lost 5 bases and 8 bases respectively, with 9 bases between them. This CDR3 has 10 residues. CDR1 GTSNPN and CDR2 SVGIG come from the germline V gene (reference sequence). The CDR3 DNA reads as TGTGCCTGGGGACAGCCAGAAGCTTTCTTT. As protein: CAWGQPEAFF.

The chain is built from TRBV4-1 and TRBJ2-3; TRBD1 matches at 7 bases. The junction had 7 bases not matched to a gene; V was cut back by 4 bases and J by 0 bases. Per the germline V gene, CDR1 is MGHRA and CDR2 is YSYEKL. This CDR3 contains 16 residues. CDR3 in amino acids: CASSLEQGLSTDTQYF. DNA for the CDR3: TGCGCCAGCAGCCTGGAACAGGGGCTGAGCACAGATACGCAGTATTTT.

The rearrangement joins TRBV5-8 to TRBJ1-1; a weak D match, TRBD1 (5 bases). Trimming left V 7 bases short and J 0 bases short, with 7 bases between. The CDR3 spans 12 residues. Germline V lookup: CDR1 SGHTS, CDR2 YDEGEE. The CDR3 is CASGRVNTEAFF. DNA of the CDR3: TGTGCCAGCGGCAGGGTGAACACTGAAGCTTTCTTT.

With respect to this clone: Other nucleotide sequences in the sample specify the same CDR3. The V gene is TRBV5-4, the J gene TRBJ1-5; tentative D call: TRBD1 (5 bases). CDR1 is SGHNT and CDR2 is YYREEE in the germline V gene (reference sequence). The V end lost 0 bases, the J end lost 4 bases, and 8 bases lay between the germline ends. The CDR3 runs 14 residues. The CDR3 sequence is CASSLAGGNQPQHF. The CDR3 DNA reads TGTGCCAGCAGCTTGGCGGGGGGGAATCAGCCCCAGCATTTT.

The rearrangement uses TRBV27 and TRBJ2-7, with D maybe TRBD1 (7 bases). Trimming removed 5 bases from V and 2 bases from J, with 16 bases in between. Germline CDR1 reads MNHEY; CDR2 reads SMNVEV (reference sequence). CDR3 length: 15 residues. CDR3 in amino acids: CASSPSGGRTYEQYF. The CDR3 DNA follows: TGTGCCAGCAGTCCTTCAGGGGGGCGAACCTACGAGCAGTACTTC.

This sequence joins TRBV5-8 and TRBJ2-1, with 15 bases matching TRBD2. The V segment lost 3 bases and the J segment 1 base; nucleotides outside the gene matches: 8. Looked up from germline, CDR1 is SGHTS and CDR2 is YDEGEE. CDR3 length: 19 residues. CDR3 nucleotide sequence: TGTGCCAGCAGCTGGACTAGCGGGGGGGCCGATTTGTCCTACAATGAGCAGTTCTTC. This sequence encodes CASSWTSGGADLSYNEQFF.

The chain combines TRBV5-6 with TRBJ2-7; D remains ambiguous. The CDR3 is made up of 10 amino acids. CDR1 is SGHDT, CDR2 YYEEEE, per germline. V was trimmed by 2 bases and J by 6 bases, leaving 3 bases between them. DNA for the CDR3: TGTGCCAGCAGCTTTCGCGAGCAGTACTTC. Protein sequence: CASSFREQYF.

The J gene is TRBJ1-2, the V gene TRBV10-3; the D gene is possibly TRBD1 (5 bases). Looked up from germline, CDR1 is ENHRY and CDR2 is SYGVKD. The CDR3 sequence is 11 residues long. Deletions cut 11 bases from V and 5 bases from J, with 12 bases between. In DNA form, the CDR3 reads TGTGCCCACCTGGGGGGATATGGCTACACCTTC. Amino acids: CAHLGGYGYTF.

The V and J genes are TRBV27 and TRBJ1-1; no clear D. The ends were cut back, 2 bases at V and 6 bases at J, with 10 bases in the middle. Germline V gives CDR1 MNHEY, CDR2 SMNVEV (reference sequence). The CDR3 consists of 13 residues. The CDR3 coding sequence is TGTGCCAGCAGTTTAGGGCAGTGGGCTGAAGCTTTCTTT. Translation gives CASSLGQWAEAFF.

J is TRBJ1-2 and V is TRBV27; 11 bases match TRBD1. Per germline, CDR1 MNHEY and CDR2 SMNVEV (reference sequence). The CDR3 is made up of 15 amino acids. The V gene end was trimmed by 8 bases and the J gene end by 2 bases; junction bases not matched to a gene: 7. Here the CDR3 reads CASGKGQGANYGYTF. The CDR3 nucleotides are TGTGCCAGCGGAAAAGGACAGGGGGCAAACTATGGCTACACCTTC.

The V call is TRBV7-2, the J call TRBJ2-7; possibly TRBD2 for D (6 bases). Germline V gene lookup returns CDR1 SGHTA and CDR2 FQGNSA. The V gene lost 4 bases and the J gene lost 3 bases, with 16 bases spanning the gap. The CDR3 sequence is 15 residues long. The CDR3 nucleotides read TGTGCCAGCAGCTCTAGCGCAAACCCGCTCTACGAGCAGTACTTC. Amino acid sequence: CASSSSANPLYEQYF.

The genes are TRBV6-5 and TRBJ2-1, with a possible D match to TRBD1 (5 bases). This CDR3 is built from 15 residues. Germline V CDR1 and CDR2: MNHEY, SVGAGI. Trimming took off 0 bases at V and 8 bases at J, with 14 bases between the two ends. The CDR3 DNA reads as TGTGCCAGCAGTTACTCGACAGTACCTGTTTATGAGCAGTTCTTC. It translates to CASSYSTVPVYEQFF.

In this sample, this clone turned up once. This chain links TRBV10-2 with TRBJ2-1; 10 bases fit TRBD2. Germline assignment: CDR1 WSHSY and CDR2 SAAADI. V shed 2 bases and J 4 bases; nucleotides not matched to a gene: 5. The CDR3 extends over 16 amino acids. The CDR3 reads CASSENQRGGYNEQFF. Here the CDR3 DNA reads TGCGCCAGCAGTGAGAACCAGCGGGGGGGATACAATGAGCAGTTCTTC.

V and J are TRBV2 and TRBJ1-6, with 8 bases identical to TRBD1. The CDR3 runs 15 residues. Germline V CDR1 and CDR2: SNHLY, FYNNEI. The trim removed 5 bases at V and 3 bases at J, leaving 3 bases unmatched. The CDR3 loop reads CASSRTGYYNSPLHF. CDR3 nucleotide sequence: TGTGCCAGCAGTAGGACAGGGTACTATAATTCACCCCTCCACTTT.

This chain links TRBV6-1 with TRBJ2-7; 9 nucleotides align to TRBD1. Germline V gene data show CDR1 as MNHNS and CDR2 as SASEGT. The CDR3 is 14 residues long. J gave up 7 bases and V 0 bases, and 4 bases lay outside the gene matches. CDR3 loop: CASSEAGTGLEQYF. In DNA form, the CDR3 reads TGTGCCAGCAGTGAAGCAGGGACAGGGTTGGAGCAGTACTTC.

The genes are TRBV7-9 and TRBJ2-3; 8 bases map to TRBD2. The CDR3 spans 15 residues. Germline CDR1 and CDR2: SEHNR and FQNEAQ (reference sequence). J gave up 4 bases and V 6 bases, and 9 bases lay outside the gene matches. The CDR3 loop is CASSWVSGESDTQYF. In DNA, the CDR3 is TGTGCCAGCAGTTGGGTTAGCGGGGAATCAGATACGCAGTATTTT.

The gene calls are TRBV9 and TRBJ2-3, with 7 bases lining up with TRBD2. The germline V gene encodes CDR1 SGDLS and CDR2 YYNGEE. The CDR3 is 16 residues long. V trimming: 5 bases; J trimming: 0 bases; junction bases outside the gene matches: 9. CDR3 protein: CASRAGGGGSTDTQYF. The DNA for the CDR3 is TGTGCCAGCAGGGCGGGCGGGGGAGGGAGCACAGATACGCAGTATTTT.

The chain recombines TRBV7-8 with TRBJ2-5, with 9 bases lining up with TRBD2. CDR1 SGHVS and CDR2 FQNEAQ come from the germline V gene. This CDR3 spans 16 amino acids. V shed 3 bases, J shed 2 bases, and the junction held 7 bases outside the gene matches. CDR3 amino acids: CASSLIPSGEQETQYF. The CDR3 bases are TGTGCCAGCAGCTTGATTCCTAGCGGGGAACAAGAGACCCAGTACTTC.

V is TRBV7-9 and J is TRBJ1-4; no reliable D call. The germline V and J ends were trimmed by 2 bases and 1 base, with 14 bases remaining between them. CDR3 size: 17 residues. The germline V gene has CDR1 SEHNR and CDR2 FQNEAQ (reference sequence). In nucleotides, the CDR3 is TGTGCCAGCAGCTTACCCCCCCCCGCGGGAACTAATGAAAAACTGTTTTTT. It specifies CASSLPPPAGTNEKLFF.

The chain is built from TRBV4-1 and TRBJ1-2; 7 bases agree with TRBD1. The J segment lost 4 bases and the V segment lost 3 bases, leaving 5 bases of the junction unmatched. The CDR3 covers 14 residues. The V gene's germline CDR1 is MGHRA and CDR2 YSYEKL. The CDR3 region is CASSHTQGSYGYTF. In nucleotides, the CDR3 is TGCGCCAGCAGCCACACACAGGGGAGCTATGGCTACACCTTC.

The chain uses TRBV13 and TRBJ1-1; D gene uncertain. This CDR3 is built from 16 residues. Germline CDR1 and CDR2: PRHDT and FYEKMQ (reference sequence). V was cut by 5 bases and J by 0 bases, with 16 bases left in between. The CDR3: CASSGIPEGMNTEAFF. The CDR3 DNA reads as TGTGCCAGCAGCGGGATCCCGGAGGGTATGAACACTGAAGCTTTCTTT.

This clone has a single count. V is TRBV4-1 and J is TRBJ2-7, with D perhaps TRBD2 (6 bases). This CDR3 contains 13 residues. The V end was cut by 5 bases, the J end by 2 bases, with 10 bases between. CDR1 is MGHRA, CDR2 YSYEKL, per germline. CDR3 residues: CASSSGGAYEQYF. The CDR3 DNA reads TGCGCCAGCAGCAGCGGCGGGGCCTACGAGCAGTACTTC.